The next 27 T cell receptor beta chains were all read from a single sample in a study of blood T cell repertoires in COVID-19. The repertoire was sequenced with immunoSEQ multiplex PCR; TCRdb's copy has only in-frame clones and lacks some. Counted here are 65,000 to 95,000 clones, about 88% occurring once; the ten biggest clones make up 2.5% to 3%. The source material was peripheral blood. All receptors come from a man in his 70s with active or convalescent COVID-19.

This chain joins TRBV9 and TRBJ2-6; TRBD1 matches at 7 bases. The CDR3 totals 16 residues. Germline values: CDR1 SGDLS, CDR2 YYNGEE. The trim removed 4 bases at V and 0 bases at J, leaving 4 bases unmatched. DNA for the CDR3: TGTGCCAGCAGCCCAAGACAGGGCTCTGGGGCCAACGTCCTGACTTTC. Translated: CASSPRQGSGANVLTF. Supplemented by reference TRBV9 and TRBJ2-6, the full variable domain reads DSGVTQTPKHLITATGQRVTLRCSPRSGDLSVYWYQQSLDQGLQFLIQYYNGEERAKGNILERFSAQQFPDLHSELNLSSLELGDSALYFCASSPRQGSGANVLTFGAGSRLTVL.

V usage is TRBV19 and J usage is TRBJ2-2, with 7 bases matching TRBD1. Germline lookup yields CDR1 LNHDA and CDR2 SQIVND (reference sequence). CDR3 size: 16 residues. Trimming took 2 bases from V and 4 from J; bases not matched to a gene: 7. Here the CDR3 DNA reads TGTGCCAGTAGTATAAAGGGGGCCATGGGCACCGGGGAGCTGTTTTTT. It yields the protein CASSIKGAMGTGELFF. The full variable domain, its missing parts supplied by reference TRBV19 and TRBJ2-2, is DGGITQSPKYLFRKEGQNVTLSCEQNLNHDAMYWYRQDPGQGLRLIYYSQIVNDFQKGDIAEGYSVSREKKESFPLTVTSAQKNPTAFYLCASSIKGAMGTGELFFGEGSRLTVL.

This chain joins TRBV19 and TRBJ2-3, with 9 nucleotides matching TRBD2. Unmatched junction bases numbered 11, after V lost 10 bases and J lost 3 bases. CDR3 length equals 15 residues. CDR1 is LNHDA and CDR2 is SQIVND in the germline V gene (reference sequence). The CDR3 reads CATWDVAGATDTQYF. In nucleotides, the CDR3 is TGTGCCACCTGGGATGTAGCGGGAGCGACAGATACGCAGTATTTT.

CDR3 sequence (DNA): TGTGCCAGTAGGACACAATCGGGGGACACTGAAGCTTTCTTT. Its protein product is CASRTQSGDTEAFF. The rearrangement links TRBV19 to TRBJ1-1; possible D gene TRBD1, 5 bases. V was cut by 6 bases and J by 3 bases, with 14 bases left in between. CDR3 length: 14 amino acids. CDR1 and CDR2 (germline): LNHDA, SQIVND (reference sequence).

The chain recombines TRBV6-4 with TRBJ1-2, with TRBD1 matching 7 bases. The CDR3 is made up of 14 amino acids. Germline values: CDR1 MRHNA, CDR2 SNTAGT. V shed 8 bases and J 7 bases; nucleotides not matched to a gene: 13. CDR3 sequence: CASVATGFVCGYTF. The CDR3 region has the DNA TGTGCCAGCGTCGCGACAGGGTTCGTCTGTGGCTACACCTTC.

V usage is TRBV7-3 and J usage is TRBJ2-1, with 7 bases lining up with TRBD2. The CDR3 has 15 residues. V trimming: 5 bases; J trimming: 9 bases; junction bases outside the gene matches: 13. Germline CDR1 reads SGHTA; CDR2 reads FQGTGA. The CDR3 here is CASSLGVSQRGEQFF. In DNA form, the CDR3 reads TGTGCCAGCAGCCTCGGGGTCAGCCAGCGGGGTGAGCAGTTCTTC.

The chain carries TRBV5-1 and TRBJ2-2; the D gene is possibly TRBD1 (6 bases). The germline CDR1 and CDR2 sequences are SGHRS and YFSETQ. V was trimmed by 10 bases and J by 2 bases, leaving 18 bases between them. The CDR3 runs 15 residues. The CDR3 nucleotides read TGCGCCTCCACCTTGGGGGCAGAAAACACCGGGGAGCTGTTTTTT. Its translation is CASTLGAENTGELFF.

The chain couples TRBV12-3 or TRBV12-4 to TRBJ2-1; 7 nucleotides agree with TRBD2. The CDR3 sequence is 12 residues long. V shed 1 base and J 14 bases; nucleotides not matched to a gene: 5. CDR3 bases: TGTGCCAGCAGTTTAGGGCAGGCGGGGGAGTTCTTC. This encodes CASSLGQAGEFF.

V is TRBV27 and J is TRBJ1-1, with 7 bases identical to TRBD1. This CDR3 comprises 14 residues. V lost 5 bases and J lost 1; bases outside the gene matches: 4. Germline V gives CDR1 MNHEY, CDR2 SMNVEV (reference sequence). CDR3 region: CASSRDRGNTEAFF. As DNA, the CDR3 is TGTGCCAGCAGTAGGGACAGAGGGAACACTGAAGCTTTCTTT.

By sample fraction, this clone is medium-sized. The chain joins TRBV7-9 to TRBJ1-1, with 8 bases identical to TRBD1. The CDR3 extends over 16 amino acids. Germline V CDR1 and CDR2: SEHNR, FQNEAQ (reference sequence). Unmatched junction bases numbered 10, after V lost 5 bases and J lost 2 bases. The CDR3 DNA follows: TGTGCCAGCAGCCCGTCGACAGGGGTCCTAAACACTGAAGCTTTCTTT. Its translation is CASSPSTGVLNTEAFF. The full variable domain, with the rest looked up from reference TRBV7-9 and TRBJ1-1, is DTGVSQNPRHKITKRGQNVTFRCDPISEHNRLYWYRQTLGQGPEFLTYFQNEAQLEKSRLLSDRFSAERPKGSFSTLEIQRTEQGDSAMYLCASSPSTGVLNTEAFFGQGTRLTVV.

The chain couples TRBV7-3 to TRBJ2-7, with D possibly matching TRBD2 (6 bases). Germline V gene lookup returns CDR1 SGHTA and CDR2 FQGTGA. The V and J ends lost 0 bases and 1 base respectively, with 10 bases between them. This CDR3 region has 15 residues. CDR3 in DNA: TGTGCCAGCAGCTTAACGGAGGGGTCGTCCTACGAGCAGTACTTC. Translating gives CASSLTEGSSYEQYF.

This clone was observed once. The chain uses TRBV7-8 and TRBJ2-2, with 11 bases matching TRBD2. Germline trimming cut 5 bases from V and 4 bases from J; bases unmatched to any gene: 6. This CDR3 has 16 amino acids. Germline CDR1 and CDR2: SGHVS and FQNEAQ. CDR3 nucleotide sequence: TGTGCCAGCAGCCACCAAGGACTAGCGGGCACCGGGGAGCTGTTTTTT. It codes for CASSHQGLAGTGELFF.

The rearrangement uses TRBV2 and TRBJ1-5; D remains unclear. Germline V gives CDR1 SNHLY, CDR2 FYNNEI. V was cut by 6 bases and J by 0 bases, with 6 bases left in between. CDR3 size: 13 residues. The CDR3 spells CASRELSNQPQHF. The CDR3 region has the DNA TGTGCCAGCAGGGAGCTTAGCAATCAGCCCCAGCATTTT.

This clone was seen a handful of times. The CDR3: CASSPDWNTEAFF. CDR3 sequence (DNA): TGTGCCAGCAGTCCAGACTGGAACACTGAAGCTTTCTTT. This chain uses TRBV7-9 with TRBJ1-1; D is unclear. Looked up from germline, CDR1 is SEHNR and CDR2 is FQNEAQ (reference sequence). The length of the CDR3 is 13 residues. Between the trimmed V and J ends, which lost 6 bases and 1 base, there was a span of 9 bases.

The chain is built from TRBV6-5 and TRBJ2-7; D perhaps matches TRBD1 (5 bases). Trimming stripped 5 bases from V and 2 bases from J, with 10 bases between. From germline, CDR1 is MNHEY and CDR2 SVGAGI. The CDR3 extends over 13 amino acids. As DNA, the CDR3 is TGTGCCAGCAGTATGGACATCACCTACGAGCAGTACTTC. Residues: CASSMDITYEQYF.

This chain links TRBV3-1 (or the pseudogene TRBV3-2) with TRBJ2-1; 11 bases map to TRBD2. J lost 6 bases, V lost 4 bases, and 2 bases had no gene match. This CDR3 has 14 amino acids. From germline, CDR1 is LGHDT and CDR2 YNNKEL (reference sequence). The DNA for the CDR3 is TGTGCCAGCAGCCTCCTAGCGGGGGGCAATGAGCAGTTCTTC. This gives the protein CASSLLAGGNEQFF.

The V call is TRBV7-2, the J call TRBJ1-5, with a tentative D call TRBD1 (6 bases). Trimming took off 2 bases at V and 7 bases at J, with 15 bases between the two ends. The CDR3 consists of 15 residues. Germline V gene data show CDR1 as SGHTA and CDR2 as FQGNSA. This chain's CDR3 is CASSLMAGEGQPQHF. The CDR3 DNA sequence: TGTGCCAGCAGCTTAATGGCAGGGGAGGGACAGCCCCAGCATTTT.

The chain joins TRBV29-1 to TRBJ1-1, with TRBD1 matching 12 bases. The CDR3 covers 15 residues. Looked up from germline, CDR1 is SQVTM and CDR2 is ANQGSEA. Unmatched junction bases numbered 6, after V lost 6 bases and J lost 1 base. The CDR3, as DNA: TGCAGCGTCCGGGACAGGGGGCCGGCGAACACTGAAGCTTTCTTT. Translation: CSVRDRGPANTEAFF.

This sequence joins TRBV27 and TRBJ2-5; 14 bases agree with TRBD2. Germline V lookup: CDR1 MNHEY, CDR2 SMNVEV (reference sequence). This CDR3 has 15 amino acids. V lost 5 bases and J lost 2; bases outside the gene matches: 1. As DNA, the CDR3 is TGTGCCAGCAGTCGACTAGCGGGAGGGCAAGAGACCCAGTACTTC. It yields the protein CASSRLAGGQETQYF.

The rearrangement uses TRBV6-2 or TRBV6-3 and TRBJ2-2, with 9 bases lining up with TRBD1. CDR3 length: 15 residues. Trimming cost V 5 bases and J 4 bases; bases outside gene matches: 5. The germline gives CDR1 MNHEY, CDR2 SVGEGT. CDR3 DNA: TGTGCCAGCAGTATACAGGGGGCGAGCACCGGGGAGCTGTTTTTT. Amino acid sequence: CASSIQGASTGELFF.

This chain uses TRBV5-1 with TRBJ2-3; 8 bases fit TRBD1. The CDR3 contains 15 residues. With V trimmed by 0 bases and J by 3 bases, 3 bases remained unmatched. Germline CDR1 is SGHRS and CDR2 is YFSETQ. CDR3 sequence: CASSLARGQTDTQYF. The CDR3 nucleotides read TGCGCCAGCAGCTTGGCCAGGGGGCAGACAGATACGCAGTATTTT.

CDR3 coding DNA: TGTGCCAGCAGCTTAGCCCGGTGGGATACGCAGTATTTT. Residues: CASSLARWDTQYF. V usage is TRBV7-9 and J usage is TRBJ2-3; D remains ambiguous. The length of the CDR3 is 13 residues. The V end was cut by 0 bases, the J end by 6 bases, with 7 bases between. The germline CDR1 and CDR2 sequences are SEHNR and FQNEAQ (reference sequence). Full variable domain (rest looked up from reference TRBV7-9 and TRBJ2-3): DTGVSQNPRHKITKRGQNVTFRCDPISEHNRLYWYRQTLGQGPEFLTYFQNEAQLEKSRLLSDRFSAERPKGSFSTLEIQRTEQGDSAMYLCASSLARWDTQYFGPGTRLTVL.

V gene TRBV29-1 combines with J gene TRBJ1-2; TRBD1 matches 8 bases. The CDR3 is 11 amino acids. Looked up from germline, CDR1 is SQVTM and CDR2 is ANQGSEA. Losses at the gene ends were 4 bases for V and 11 bases for J; bases not matched to a gene: 6. Here the CDR3 reads CSVGSDRGYTF. In DNA, the CDR3 is TGCAGCGTTGGATCTGACAGGGGTTACACCTTC.

The rearrangement links TRBV28 to TRBJ2-7; D gene ambiguous. The CDR3 runs 10 residues. Germline CDR1 is MDHEN and CDR2 is SYDVKM. The V and J ends lost 7 bases and 12 bases respectively, with 13 bases between them. This CDR3 is CASTLPESYF. CDR3 nucleotides: TGTGCCAGCACCCTCCCGGAGTCGTACTTC.

The genes are TRBV29-1 and TRBJ2-5; TRBD1 matches at 11 bases. The junction had 4 bases not matched to a gene; V was cut back by 2 bases and J by 2 bases. Germline assignment: CDR1 SQVTM and CDR2 ANQGSEA. The CDR3 sequence is 15 residues long. CDR3 sequence (DNA): TGCAGCGTTGAAAGGGACAGGGGGGTGCAAGAGACCCAGTACTTC. Translation gives CSVERDRGVQETQYF.

The V call is TRBV18, the J call TRBJ2-2; 11 bases align to TRBD2. CDR1 is KGHSH and CDR2 is LQKENI in the germline V gene. There are 16 residues in the CDR3. V lost 3 bases to trimming and J lost 5 bases; unmatched junction nucleotides: 5. CDR3 DNA: TGTGCCAGCTCACCCCTAGCGGGGGGTGAGACCGGGGAGCTGTTTTTT. It encodes CASSPLAGGETGELFF.

This chain connects TRBV6-5 to TRBJ2-6, with D maybe TRBD2 (6 bases). The CDR3 is 15 amino acids. V dropped 5 bases and J dropped 3 bases, with 11 bases sitting between them. Looked up from germline, CDR1 is MNHEY and CDR2 is SVGAGI. Here the CDR3 DNA reads TGTGCCAGCAGTAGGCGGGGATTTGGGGCCAACGTCCTGACTTTC. This encodes CASSRRGFGANVLTF.